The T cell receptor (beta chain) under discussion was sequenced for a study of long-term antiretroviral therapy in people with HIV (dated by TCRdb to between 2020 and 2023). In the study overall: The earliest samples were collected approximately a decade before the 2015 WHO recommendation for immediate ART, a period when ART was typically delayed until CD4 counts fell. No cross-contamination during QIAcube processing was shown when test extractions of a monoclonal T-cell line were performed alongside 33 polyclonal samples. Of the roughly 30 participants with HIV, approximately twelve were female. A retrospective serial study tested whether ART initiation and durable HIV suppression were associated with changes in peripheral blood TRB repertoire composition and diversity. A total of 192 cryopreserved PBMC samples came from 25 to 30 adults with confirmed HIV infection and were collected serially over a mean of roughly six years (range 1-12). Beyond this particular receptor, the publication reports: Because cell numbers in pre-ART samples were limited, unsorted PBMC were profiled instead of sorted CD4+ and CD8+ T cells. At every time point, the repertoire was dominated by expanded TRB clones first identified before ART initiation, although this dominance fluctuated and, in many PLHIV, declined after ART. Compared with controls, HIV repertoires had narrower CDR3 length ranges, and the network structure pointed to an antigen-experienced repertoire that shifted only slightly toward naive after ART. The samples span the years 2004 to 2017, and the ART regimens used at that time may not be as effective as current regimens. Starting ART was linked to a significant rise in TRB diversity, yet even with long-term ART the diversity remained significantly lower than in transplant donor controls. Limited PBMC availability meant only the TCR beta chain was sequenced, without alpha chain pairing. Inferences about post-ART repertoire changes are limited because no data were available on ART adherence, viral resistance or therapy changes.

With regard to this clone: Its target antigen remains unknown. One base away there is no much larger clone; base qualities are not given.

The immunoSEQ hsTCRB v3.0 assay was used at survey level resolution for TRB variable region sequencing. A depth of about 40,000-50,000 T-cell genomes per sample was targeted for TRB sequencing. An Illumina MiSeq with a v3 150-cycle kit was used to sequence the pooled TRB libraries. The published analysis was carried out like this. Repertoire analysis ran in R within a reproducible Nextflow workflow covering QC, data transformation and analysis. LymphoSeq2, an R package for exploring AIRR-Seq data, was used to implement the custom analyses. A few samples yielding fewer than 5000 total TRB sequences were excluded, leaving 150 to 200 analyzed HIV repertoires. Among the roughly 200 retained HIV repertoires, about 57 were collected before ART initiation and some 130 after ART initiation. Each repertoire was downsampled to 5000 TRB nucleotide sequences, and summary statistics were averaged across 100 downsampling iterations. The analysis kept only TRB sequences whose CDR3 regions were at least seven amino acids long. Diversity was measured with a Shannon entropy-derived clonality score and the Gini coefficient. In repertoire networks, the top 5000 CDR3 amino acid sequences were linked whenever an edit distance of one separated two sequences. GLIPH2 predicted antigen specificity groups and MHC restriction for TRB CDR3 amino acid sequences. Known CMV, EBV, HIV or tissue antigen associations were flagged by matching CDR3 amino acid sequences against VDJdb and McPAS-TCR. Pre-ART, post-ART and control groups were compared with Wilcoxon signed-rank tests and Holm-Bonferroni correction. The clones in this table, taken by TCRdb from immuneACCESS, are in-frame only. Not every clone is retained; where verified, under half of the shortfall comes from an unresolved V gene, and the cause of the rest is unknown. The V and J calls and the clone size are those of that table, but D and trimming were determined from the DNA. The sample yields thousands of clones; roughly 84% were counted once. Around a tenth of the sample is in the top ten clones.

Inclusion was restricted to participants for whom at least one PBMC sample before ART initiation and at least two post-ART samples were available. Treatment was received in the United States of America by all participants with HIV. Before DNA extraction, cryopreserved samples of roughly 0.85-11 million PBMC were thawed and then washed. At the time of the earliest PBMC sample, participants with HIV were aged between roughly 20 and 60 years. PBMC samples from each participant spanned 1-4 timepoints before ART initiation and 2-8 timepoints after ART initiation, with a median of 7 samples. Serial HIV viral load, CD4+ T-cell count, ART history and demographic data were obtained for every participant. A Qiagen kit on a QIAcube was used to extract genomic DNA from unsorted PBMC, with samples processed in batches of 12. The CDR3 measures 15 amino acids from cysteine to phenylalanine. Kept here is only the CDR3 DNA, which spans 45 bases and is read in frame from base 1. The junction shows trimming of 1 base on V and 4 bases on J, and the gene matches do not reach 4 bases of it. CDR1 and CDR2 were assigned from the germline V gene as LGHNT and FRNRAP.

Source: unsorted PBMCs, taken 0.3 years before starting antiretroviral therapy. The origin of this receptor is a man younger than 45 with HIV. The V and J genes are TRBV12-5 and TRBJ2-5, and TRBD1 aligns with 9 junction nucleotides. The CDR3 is CASGLGTGVVETQYF. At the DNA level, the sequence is TGTGCTAGTGGTTTGGGGACAGGGGTTGTAGAGACCCAGTACTTC.